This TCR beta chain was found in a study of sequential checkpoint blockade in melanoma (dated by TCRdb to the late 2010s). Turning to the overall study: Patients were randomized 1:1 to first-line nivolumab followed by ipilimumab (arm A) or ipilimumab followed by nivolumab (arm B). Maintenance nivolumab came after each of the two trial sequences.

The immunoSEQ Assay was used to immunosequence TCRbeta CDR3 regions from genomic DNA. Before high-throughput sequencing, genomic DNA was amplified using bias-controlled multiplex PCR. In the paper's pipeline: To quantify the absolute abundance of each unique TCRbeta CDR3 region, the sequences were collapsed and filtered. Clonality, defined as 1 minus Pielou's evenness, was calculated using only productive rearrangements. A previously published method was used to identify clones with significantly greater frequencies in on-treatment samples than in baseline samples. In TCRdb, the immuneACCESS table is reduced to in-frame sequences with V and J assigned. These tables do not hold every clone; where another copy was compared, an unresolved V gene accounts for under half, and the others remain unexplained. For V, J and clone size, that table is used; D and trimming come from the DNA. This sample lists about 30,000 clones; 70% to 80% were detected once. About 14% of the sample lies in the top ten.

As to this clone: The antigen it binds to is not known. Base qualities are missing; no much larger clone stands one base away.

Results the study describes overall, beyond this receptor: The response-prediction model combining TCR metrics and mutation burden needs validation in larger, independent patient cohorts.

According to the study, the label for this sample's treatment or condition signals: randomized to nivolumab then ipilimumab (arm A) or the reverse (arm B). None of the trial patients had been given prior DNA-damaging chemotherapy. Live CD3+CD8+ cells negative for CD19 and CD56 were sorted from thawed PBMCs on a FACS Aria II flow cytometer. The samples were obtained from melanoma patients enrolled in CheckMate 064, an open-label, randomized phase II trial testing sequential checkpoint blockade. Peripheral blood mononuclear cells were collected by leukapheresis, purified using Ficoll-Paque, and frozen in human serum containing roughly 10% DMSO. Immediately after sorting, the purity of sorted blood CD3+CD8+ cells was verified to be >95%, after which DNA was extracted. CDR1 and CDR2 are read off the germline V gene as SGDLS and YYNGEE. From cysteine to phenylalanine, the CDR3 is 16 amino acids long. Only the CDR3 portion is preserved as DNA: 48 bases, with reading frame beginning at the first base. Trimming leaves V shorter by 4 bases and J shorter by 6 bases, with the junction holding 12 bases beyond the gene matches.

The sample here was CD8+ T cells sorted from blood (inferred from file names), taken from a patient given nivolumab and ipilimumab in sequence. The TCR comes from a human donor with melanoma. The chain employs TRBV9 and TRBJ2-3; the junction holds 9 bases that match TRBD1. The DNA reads TGTGCCAGCAGCCATTGGACAGGGGAATATATGGATACGCAGTATTTT. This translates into CASSHWTGEYMDTQYF.